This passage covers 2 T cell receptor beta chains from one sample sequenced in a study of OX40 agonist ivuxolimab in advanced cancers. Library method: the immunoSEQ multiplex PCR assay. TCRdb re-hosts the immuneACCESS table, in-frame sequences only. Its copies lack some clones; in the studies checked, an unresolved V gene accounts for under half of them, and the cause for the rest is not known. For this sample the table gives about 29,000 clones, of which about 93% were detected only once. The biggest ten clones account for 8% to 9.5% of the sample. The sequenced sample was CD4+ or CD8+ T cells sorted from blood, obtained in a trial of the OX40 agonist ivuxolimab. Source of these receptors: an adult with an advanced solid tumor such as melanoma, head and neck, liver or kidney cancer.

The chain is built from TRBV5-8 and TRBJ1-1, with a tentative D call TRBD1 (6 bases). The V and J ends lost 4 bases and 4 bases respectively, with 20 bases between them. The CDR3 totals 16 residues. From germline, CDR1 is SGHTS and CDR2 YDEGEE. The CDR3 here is CASSPYRGAGGTEAFF. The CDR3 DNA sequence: TGTGCCAGCAGCCCCTACCGGGGGGCAGGCGGCACTGAAGCTTTCTTT.

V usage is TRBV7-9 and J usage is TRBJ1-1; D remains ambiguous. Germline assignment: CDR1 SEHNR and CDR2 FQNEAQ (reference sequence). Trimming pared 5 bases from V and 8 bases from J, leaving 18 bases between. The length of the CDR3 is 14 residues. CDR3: CASSATDSLEEAFF. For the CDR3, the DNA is TGTGCCAGCAGCGCAACTGACTCCCTGGAGGAAGCTTTCTTT.